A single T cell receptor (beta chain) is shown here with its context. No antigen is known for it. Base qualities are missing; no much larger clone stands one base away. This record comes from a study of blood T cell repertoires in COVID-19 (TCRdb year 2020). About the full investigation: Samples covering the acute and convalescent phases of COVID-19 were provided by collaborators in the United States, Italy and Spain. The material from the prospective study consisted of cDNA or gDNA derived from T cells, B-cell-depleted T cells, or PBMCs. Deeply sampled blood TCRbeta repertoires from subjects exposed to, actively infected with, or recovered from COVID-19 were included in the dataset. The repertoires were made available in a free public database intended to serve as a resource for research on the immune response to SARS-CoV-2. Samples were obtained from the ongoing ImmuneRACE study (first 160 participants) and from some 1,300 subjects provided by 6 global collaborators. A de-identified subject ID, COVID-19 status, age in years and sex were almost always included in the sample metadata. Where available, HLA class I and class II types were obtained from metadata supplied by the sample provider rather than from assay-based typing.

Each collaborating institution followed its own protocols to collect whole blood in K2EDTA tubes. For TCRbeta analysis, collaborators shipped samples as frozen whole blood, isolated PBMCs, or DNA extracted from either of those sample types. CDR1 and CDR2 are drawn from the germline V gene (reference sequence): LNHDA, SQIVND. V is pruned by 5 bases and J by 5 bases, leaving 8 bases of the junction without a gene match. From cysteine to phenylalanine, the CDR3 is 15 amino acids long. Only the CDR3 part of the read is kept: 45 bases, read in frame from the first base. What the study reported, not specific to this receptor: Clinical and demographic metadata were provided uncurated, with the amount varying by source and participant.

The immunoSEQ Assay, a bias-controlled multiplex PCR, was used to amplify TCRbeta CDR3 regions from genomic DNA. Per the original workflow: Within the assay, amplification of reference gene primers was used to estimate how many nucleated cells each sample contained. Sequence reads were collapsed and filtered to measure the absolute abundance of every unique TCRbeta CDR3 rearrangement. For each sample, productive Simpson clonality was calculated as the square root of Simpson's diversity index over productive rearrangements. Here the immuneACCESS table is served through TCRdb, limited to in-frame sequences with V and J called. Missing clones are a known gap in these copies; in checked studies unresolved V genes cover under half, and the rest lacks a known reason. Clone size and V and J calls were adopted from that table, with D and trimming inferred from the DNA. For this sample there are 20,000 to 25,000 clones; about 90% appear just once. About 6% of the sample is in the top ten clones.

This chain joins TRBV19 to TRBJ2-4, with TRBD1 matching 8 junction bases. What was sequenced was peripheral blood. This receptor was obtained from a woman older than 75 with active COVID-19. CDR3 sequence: CASSDTGGSQNIQYF. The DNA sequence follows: TGTGCCAGTAGTGATACAGGGGGATCCCAAAACATTCAGTACTTC.